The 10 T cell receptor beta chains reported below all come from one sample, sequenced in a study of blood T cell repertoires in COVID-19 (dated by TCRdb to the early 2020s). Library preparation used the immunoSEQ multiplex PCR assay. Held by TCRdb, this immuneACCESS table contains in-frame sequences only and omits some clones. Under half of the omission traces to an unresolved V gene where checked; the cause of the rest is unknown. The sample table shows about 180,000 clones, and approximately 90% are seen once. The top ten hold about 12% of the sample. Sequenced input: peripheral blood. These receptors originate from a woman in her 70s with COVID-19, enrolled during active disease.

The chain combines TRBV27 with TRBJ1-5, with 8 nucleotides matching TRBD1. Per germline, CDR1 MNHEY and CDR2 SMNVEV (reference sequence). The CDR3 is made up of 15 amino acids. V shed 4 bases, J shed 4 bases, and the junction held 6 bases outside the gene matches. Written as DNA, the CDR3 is TGTGCCAGCAGTTACGGACAGGGAAGTAATCAGCCCCAGCATTTT. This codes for CASSYGQGSNQPQHF.

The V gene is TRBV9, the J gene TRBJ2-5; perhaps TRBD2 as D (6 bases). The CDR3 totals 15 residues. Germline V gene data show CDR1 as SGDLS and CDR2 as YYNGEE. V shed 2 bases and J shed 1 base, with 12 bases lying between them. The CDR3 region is CASSVDGRSQETQYF. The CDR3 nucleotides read TGTGCCAGCAGCGTTGACGGGAGAAGCCAAGAGACCCAGTACTTC.

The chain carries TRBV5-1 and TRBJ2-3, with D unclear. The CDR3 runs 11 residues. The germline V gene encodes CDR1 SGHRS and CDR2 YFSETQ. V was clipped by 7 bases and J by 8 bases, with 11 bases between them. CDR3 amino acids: CASRQQLTQYF. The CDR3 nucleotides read TGCGCCAGCCGCCAACAGCTTACGCAGTATTTT.

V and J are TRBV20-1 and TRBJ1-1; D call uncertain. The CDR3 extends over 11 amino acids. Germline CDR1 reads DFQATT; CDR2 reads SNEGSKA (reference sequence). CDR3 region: CTAVPNTEAFF. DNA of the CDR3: TGCACCGCGGTGCCTAACACTGAAGCTTTCTTT.

The CDR3 loop reads CSARDTGELFF. The CDR3 bases are TGCAGCGCCAGGGACACCGGGGAGCTGTTTTTT. The J gene is TRBJ2-2, the V gene TRBV29-1; TRBD1 is a possible D gene (5 bases). Germline V gives CDR1 SQVTM, CDR2 ANQGSEA. The CDR3 covers 11 residues. Trimming cost V 7 bases and J 3 bases, with 6 bases left between them.

The CDR3 region has the DNA TGTGCCACCAGCAGGAGAACCTCTGGAAACACCATATATTTT. As protein: CATSRRTSGNTIYF. The chain is built from TRBV15 and TRBJ1-3, with no clear D. The V end was cut by 3 bases, the J end by 0 bases, with 6 bases between. There are 14 residues in the CDR3. Germline V gene data show CDR1 as LNHNV and CDR2 as YYDKDF (reference sequence).

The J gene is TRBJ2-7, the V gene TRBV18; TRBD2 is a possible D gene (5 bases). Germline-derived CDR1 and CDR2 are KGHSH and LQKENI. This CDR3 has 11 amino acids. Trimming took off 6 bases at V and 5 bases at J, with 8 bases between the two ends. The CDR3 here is CASSLADEQYF. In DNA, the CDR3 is TGTGCCAGCTCCCTAGCTGACGAGCAGTACTTC.

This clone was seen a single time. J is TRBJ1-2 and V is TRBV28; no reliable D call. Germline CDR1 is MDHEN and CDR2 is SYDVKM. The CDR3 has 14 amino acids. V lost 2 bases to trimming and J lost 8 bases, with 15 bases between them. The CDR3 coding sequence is TGTGCCAGCAGTTTACGAGACTCTAGCGGCGGCTACACCTTC. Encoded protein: CASSLRDSSGGYTF.

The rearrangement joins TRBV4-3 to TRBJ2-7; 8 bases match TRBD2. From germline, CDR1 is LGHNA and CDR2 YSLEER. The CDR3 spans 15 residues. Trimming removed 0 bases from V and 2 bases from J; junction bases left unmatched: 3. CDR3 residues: CASSQDRSGTYEQYF. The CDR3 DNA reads TGCGCCAGCAGCCAAGATCGTAGCGGGACCTACGAGCAGTACTTC.

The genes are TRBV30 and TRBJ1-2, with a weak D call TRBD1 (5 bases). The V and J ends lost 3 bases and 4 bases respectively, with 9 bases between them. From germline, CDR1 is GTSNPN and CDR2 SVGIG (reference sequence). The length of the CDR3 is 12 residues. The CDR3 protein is CAWRRDSYGYTF. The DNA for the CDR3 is TGTGCCTGGAGACGAGACAGCTATGGCTACACCTTC.